The 2 T cell receptor beta chains below come from one sample, sequenced in a study of Tregs in tolerant kidney transplant recipients. Sequencing used immunoSEQ multiplex PCR; TCRdb keeps in-frame clones, though not all of them. Reported are approximately 30,000 clones; the ten largest clones contain under 2%. Recipients received nonmyeloablative bone marrow transplants from related graft donors, with transient mixed chimerism. Source: CD4+ T cells from blood (PBMCs), taken 24 months after the transplant. The receptors were gathered from a human patient who received a combined kidney and bone marrow transplant. Some T cells may originate from the graft donor.

Regarding this clone: The sequence runs out 3 residues before the end of the CDR3; the remainder is reconstructed from the germline J gene. The chain employs TRBV20-1 and TRBJ1-4; D might be TRBD1 (6 bases). The CDR3 runs 16 residues. CDR1 and CDR2 (germline): DFQATT, SNEGSKA (reference sequence). The ends were cut back, 1 base at V and 4 bases at J, with 16 bases in the middle. The covered CDR3 bases are TGCAGTGCTAGAGGGTTCGGGGGGCCGGGTAATGAAAAA. This gives the protein CSARGFGGPGNEK. The whole CDR3 sequence reads CSARGFGGPGNEKLFF.

About this clone itself: From the germline J gene comes the end of the CDR3, since the read stops 3 residues before it. The chain is built from TRBV2 and TRBJ1-4, with no clear D. The V and J ends lost 4 bases and 0 bases respectively, with 9 bases between them. The germline V gene has CDR1 SNHLY and CDR2 FYNNEI. This CDR3 spans 15 amino acids. The CDR3 bases that were read are TGTGCCAGCAGTGGATCCAGGACAACTAATGAAAAA. It yields the protein CASSGSRTTNEK. The complete CDR3 protein is CASSGSRTTNEKLFF.